The clone carrying this TCR beta chain was picked up a small number of times. Its matching antigen is unknown. This specimen comes from a study of response to subunit inactivated influenza vaccine. Germline CDR1 reads SGHRS; CDR2 reads YFSETQ. The ends lost 2 bases at V and 2 bases at J; junction bases unmatched: 6. The CDR3 runs to 15 residues. Study-wide results and limits: The authors put forward the suggestion that each seasonal influenza vaccination may bring in only a limited number of new T cells.

TCRdb ran MiXCR on the RT-PCR reads and lists one entry per CDR3 protein. The sample holds about 520,000 distinct CDR3 sequences, about 25% seen once. The chain carries TRBV5-1 and TRBJ2-7, with 8 nucleotides matching TRBD2. The receptor's source is a man aged 50 to 60 who received an inactivated influenza vaccine. The specimen comprised CD4+ T cells sorted from PBMCs, sampled roughly 5 days after vaccination. In DNA, the CDR3 is TGCGCCAGCAGCTTTAGTGGTAGCGGGGCCTACGAGCAGTACTTC. Translating gives CASSFSGSGAYEQYF. The full variable domain, with the rest looked up from reference TRBV5-1 and TRBJ2-7, is KAGVTQTPRYLIKTRGQQVTLSCSPISGHRSVSWYQQTPGQGLQFLFEYFSETQRNKGNFPGRFSGRQFSNSRSEMNVSTLELGDSALYLCASSFSGSGAYEQYFGPGTRLTVT.